This TCR beta chain was identified during a study of siplizumab effects on memory and regulatory T cells. Sequencing used immunoSEQ multiplex PCR; TCRdb keeps in-frame clones, though not all of them. The sample has more than 85,000 clones; about 90% are singletons. Trimming took off 6 bases at V and 4 bases at J, with 18 bases between the two ends. Germline V gives CDR1 MNHNS, CDR2 SASEGT. CDR3 length: 15 residues. This clone was recorded once. Sequencing was performed on Tregs sorted from blood. The sequence was obtained from a human donor in good health. The gene calls are TRBV6-1 and TRBJ1-1; a weak D match, TRBD1 (5 bases). The CDR3 spells CASSPVRGRGTEAFF. In DNA, the CDR3 is TGTGCCAGCAGCCCAGTTCGGGGGAGAGGCACTGAAGCTTTCTTT.